The 17 T cell receptor beta chains below come from one sample, sequenced in a study of T cell responses to AZD1222 COVID-19 vaccine. Using immunoSEQ multiplex PCR, the repertoire was profiled, and TCRdb retains in-frame clones only, with some absent. Of 55,000 to 75,000 clones in the sample, roughly 86% are singletons; the top ten hold 7.8%. The sequences come from peripheral blood, collected on day 0 of AZD1222 vaccination. Receptor source: an adult in good health.

The CDR3 is CASSQVDAGDDTGELFF. CDR3 nucleotide sequence: TGTGCCAGCAGCCAAGTCGATGCGGGGGATGACACCGGGGAGCTGTTTTTT. The rearrangement joins TRBV3-1 (or the pseudogene TRBV3-2) to TRBJ2-2; 7 bases match TRBD2. Trimming removed 1 base from V and 3 bases from J; junction bases left unmatched: 8. Germline CDR1 is LGHDT and CDR2 is YNNKEL (reference sequence). CDR3 length: 17 residues.

The chain employs TRBV6-4 and TRBJ2-1, with 11 positions matching TRBD2. The CDR3 runs 16 residues. The trim removed 4 bases at V and 3 bases at J, leaving 5 bases unmatched. Germline CDR1 and CDR2: MRHNA and SNTAGT. CDR3 sequence: CASSAGTSGSYNEQFF. The DNA for the CDR3 is TGTGCCAGCAGTGCGGGCACTAGCGGGAGCTACAATGAGCAGTTCTTC.

The chain combines TRBV10-2 with TRBJ1-5, with 9 bases that match TRBD1. The V gene's germline CDR1 is WSHSY and CDR2 SAAADI. V lost 4 bases, J lost 6 bases, and 7 bases stayed unmatched. The CDR3 runs to 15 residues. In DNA form, the CDR3 reads TGCGCCAGCAGTGTAATGGGACAGGGAGGTCAGCCCCAGCATTTT. Amino acid sequence: CASSVMGQGGQPQHF.

The chain carries TRBV18 and TRBJ2-1, with D uncertain. From germline, CDR1 is KGHSH and CDR2 LQKENI. Between the trimmed V and J ends, which lost 3 bases and 4 bases, there was a span of 16 bases. There are 16 residues in the CDR3. The CDR3 is CASSPYRDTTYNEQFF. The DNA of the CDR3 is TGTGCCAGCTCACCGTACCGAGACACCACTTACAATGAGCAGTTCTTC.

The V gene is TRBV27, the J gene TRBJ1-2; 7 nucleotides agree with TRBD1. The CDR3 is 15 residues long. Per germline, CDR1 MNHEY and CDR2 SMNVEV (reference sequence). The J segment lost 0 bases and the V segment lost 5 bases, leaving 6 bases of the junction unmatched. The chain's CDR3 is CASSPRQGSNYGYTF. The CDR3 DNA reads as TGTGCCAGCAGTCCAAGACAGGGCTCTAACTATGGCTACACCTTC.

This chain uses TRBV20-1 with TRBJ1-1; the D is unclear. Trimming took off 3 bases at V and 4 bases at J, with 15 bases between the two ends. Germline values: CDR1 DFQATT, CDR2 SNEGSKA (reference sequence). This CDR3 has 14 amino acids. CDR3 loop: CSASPPDRATEAFF. CDR3 sequence (DNA): TGCAGTGCTAGTCCCCCAGATAGGGCCACTGAAGCTTTCTTT.

The chain combines TRBV7-2 with TRBJ2-5, with 9 bases identical to TRBD1. CDR1 SGHTA and CDR2 FQGNSA come from the germline V gene. J lost 5 bases, V lost 6 bases, and 10 bases had no gene match. The CDR3 is 15 residues long. CDR3 sequence reads: CASSLLRDRVETQYF. CDR3 sequence (DNA): TGTGCCAGCAGTTTACTTCGGGACAGGGTGGAGACCCAGTACTTC. The variable domain in full, with the rest retrieved from reference TRBV7-2 and TRBJ2-5, is GAGVSQSPSNKVTEKGKDVELRCDPISGHTALYWYRQSLGQGLEFLIYFQGNSAPDKSGLPSDRFSAERTGGSVSTLTIQRTQQEDSAVYLCASSLLRDRVETQYFGPGTRLLVL.

The chain employs TRBV28 and TRBJ1-5; no firm D call. The ends were cut back, 11 bases at V and 5 bases at J, with 16 bases in the middle. The CDR3 runs 13 residues. The germline gives CDR1 MDHEN, CDR2 SYDVKM. The CDR3 DNA reads TGTGCCGGAAGAGGGAGGTCGGATCAGCCCCAGCATTTT. It translates to CAGRGRSDQPQHF. The full variable domain, in which reference TRBV28 and TRBJ1-5 provide the parts outside the CDR3, is DVKVTQSSRYLVKRTGEKVFLECVQDMDHENMFWYRQDPGLGLRLIYFSYDVKMKEKGDIPEGYSVSREKKERFSLILESASTNQTSMYLCAGRGRSDQPQHFGDGTRLSIL.

Worth noting for this clone: Germline is not matched at one junction end, which may reflect a read error. This chain joins TRBV5-4 and TRBJ1-1, with D perhaps TRBD1 (5 bases). The germline CDR1 and CDR2 sequences are SGHNT and YYREEE (reference sequence). The CDR3 is 13 residues long. The CDR3 here is CASSPRDELMRLF. The CDR3 region has the DNA TGTGCCAGCAGCCCACGGGACGAACTTATGCGTCTCTTT.

V is TRBV5-4 and J is TRBJ2-7; D possibly corresponds to TRBD1 (6 bases). The V gene lost 0 bases and the J gene lost 6 bases, with 13 bases spanning the gap. Germline CDR1 reads SGHNT; CDR2 reads YYREEE (reference sequence). CDR3 length equals 14 residues. The CDR3 DNA reads TGTGCCAGCAGCTTGGAAGGGGGTAGGGGCGAGCAGTACTTC. Translation gives CASSLEGGRGEQYF.

The chain employs TRBV10-2 and TRBJ2-1, with TRBD2 identical over 8 bases. There are 18 residues in the CDR3. V dropped 3 bases and J dropped 9; count of bases not matched to a gene: 19. Germline-derived CDR1 and CDR2 are WSHSY and SAAADI. This CDR3 is CASSEPLRTSRGFLEQFF. CDR3 coding DNA: TGCGCCAGCAGTGAACCTTTAAGGACTAGCCGGGGGTTTCTTGAGCAGTTCTTC.

J is TRBJ1-2 and V is TRBV27; D is ambiguous. Germline V CDR1 and CDR2: MNHEY, SMNVEV (reference sequence). Trimming removed 0 bases from V and 5 bases from J, with 13 bases in between. The CDR3 length is 15 residues. The CDR3 loop is CASSLSGFGEYGYTF. CDR3 DNA sequence: TGTGCCAGCAGTTTATCGGGGTTCGGGGAGTATGGCTACACCTTC.

The chain has TRBV7-7 and TRBJ2-1; no reliable D call. The V gene lost 1 base and the J gene lost 9 bases, with 10 bases spanning the gap. Germline CDR1 SSHAT, CDR2 FNYEAQ (reference sequence). The CDR3 consists of 13 residues. CDR3 nucleotides: TGTGCCAGCAGCTTAGTATCCGGACCTGAGCAGTTCTTC. This gives the protein CASSLVSGPEQFF. Full variable domain (outside the CDR3, taken from reference TRBV7-7 and TRBJ2-1): GAGVSQSPRYKVTKRGQDVTLRCDPISSHATLYWYQQALGQGPEFLTYFNYEAQPDKSGLPSDRFSAERPEGSISTLTIQRTEQRDSAMYRCASSLVSGPEQFFGPGTRLTVL.

This chain's CDR3 is CASSLGAVGNQPQHF. The CDR3 bases are TGTGCCAGCAGCTTAGGTGCGGTTGGGAATCAGCCCCAGCATTTT. This sequence joins TRBV7-6 and TRBJ1-5; unclear D gene. V shed 1 base and J shed 4 bases, with 11 bases lying between them. This CDR3 is 15 amino acids long. The germline CDR1 and CDR2 sequences are SGHVS and FNYEAQ.

The chain employs TRBV7-9 and TRBJ2-1; no clear D gene. The germline V gene has CDR1 SEHNR and CDR2 FQNEAQ (reference sequence). The length of the CDR3 is 16 residues. Deletions cut 2 bases from V and 7 bases from J, with 18 bases between. CDR3: CASSLSVPESRNEQFF. The CDR3 nucleotides read TGTGCCAGCAGCTTATCGGTGCCGGAGAGTCGGAATGAGCAGTTCTTC.

The rearrangement links TRBV25-1 to TRBJ2-1; 9 nucleotides align to TRBD1. The CDR3 covers 15 residues. Germline V gene data show CDR1 as MGHDK and CDR2 as SYGVNS. J gave up 8 bases and V 3 bases, and 8 bases lay outside the gene matches. Written as DNA, the CDR3 is TGTGCCAGCAGTGACAAGGACAGGGGTTTCCATGAGCAGTTCTTC. As protein: CASSDKDRGFHEQFF.

This clone has only a few counts. Other DNA sequences in this specimen translate into the identical CDR3. The rearrangement joins TRBV4-2 to TRBJ2-3; D uncertain. V gave up 2 bases and J gave up 3 bases, with 6 bases separating them. This CDR3 is 13 amino acids long. Germline loops: CDR1 LGHNA, CDR2 YNFKEQ. The CDR3 loop reads CASSQRSTDTQYF. Here the CDR3 DNA reads TGTGCCAGCAGCCAAAGAAGTACAGATACGCAGTATTTT.